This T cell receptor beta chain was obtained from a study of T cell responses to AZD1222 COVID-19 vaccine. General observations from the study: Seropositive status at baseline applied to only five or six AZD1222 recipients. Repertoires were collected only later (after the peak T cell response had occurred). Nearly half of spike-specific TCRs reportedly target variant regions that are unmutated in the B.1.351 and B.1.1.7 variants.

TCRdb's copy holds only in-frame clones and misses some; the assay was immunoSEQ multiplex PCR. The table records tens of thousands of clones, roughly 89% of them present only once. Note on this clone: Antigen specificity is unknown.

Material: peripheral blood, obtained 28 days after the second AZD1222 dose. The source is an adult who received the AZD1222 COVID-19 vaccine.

Here the CDR3 DNA reads TGTGCCAGTAGTAAGTCGACAGGGACCTACGAGCAGTACTTC. Translating gives CASSKSTGTYEQYF. The chain couples TRBV19 to TRBJ2-7; 7 nucleotides line up with TRBD1. Germline trimming cut 4 bases from V and 2 bases from J; bases unmatched to any gene: 5. CDR3 size: 14 residues. Germline values: CDR1 LNHDA, CDR2 SQIVND (reference sequence).